Following are 26 T cell receptor beta chains from one sample sequenced in a study of blood T cell repertoires in COVID-19. Sequencing used immunoSEQ multiplex PCR; TCRdb keeps in-frame clones, though not all of them. The table includes approximately 170,000 clones, roughly 80% detected once. The sample consisted of peripheral blood. These receptors were obtained from a woman between 65 and 79 years old with COVID-19, enrolled during active disease.

V gene TRBV6-5 combines with J gene TRBJ2-1; D uncertain. Trimming pared 2 bases from V and 9 bases from J, leaving 11 bases between. This CDR3 region has 13 residues. Looked up from germline, CDR1 is MNHEY and CDR2 is SVGAGI. The DNA for the CDR3 is TGTGCCAGCAGTTACGATCACTCTCGTGAGCAGTTCTTC. Translated: CASSYDHSREQFF.

The chain couples TRBV5-1 to TRBJ2-7; a possible D gene is TRBD2 (6 bases). The CDR3 is 13 amino acids. Germline CDR1 reads SGHRS; CDR2 reads YFSETQ. V lost 7 bases to trimming and J lost 2 bases, with 13 bases between them. The CDR3 DNA follows: TGCGCCAGCTCCGGGACGGGGGCCTACGAGCAGTACTTC. Its protein product is CASSGTGAYEQYF.

The chain links TRBV5-1 to TRBJ2-7; D is perhaps TRBD2 (6 bases). Germline assignment: CDR1 SGHRS and CDR2 YFSETQ. The V and J ends lost 3 bases and 1 base respectively, with 11 bases between them. CDR3 length equals 14 residues. The CDR3 loop is CASSSQTRSYEQYF. The CDR3 region has the DNA TGCGCCAGCAGCTCTCAGACTAGATCCTACGAGCAGTACTTC. Combining the CDR3 with reference TRBV5-1 and TRBJ2-7 gives the whole variable domain KAGVTQTPRYLIKTRGQQVTLSCSPISGHRSVSWYQQTPGQGLQFLFEYFSETQRNKGNFPGRFSGRQFSNSRSEMNVSTLELGDSALYLCASSSQTRSYEQYFGPGTRLTVT.

A single count supports this clone. The CDR3 nucleotides are TGCGCCAGCAGCGGAGGGACTAGCGGGAGCCCCGGGGAGCTGTTTTTT. Protein sequence: CASSGGTSGSPGELFF. The gene calls are TRBV5-1 and TRBJ2-2, with 14 bases fitting TRBD2. J gave up 6 bases and V 4 bases, and 5 bases lay outside the gene matches. This CDR3 region has 16 residues. Germline CDR1 SGHRS, CDR2 YFSETQ.

The table lists this clone with a few counts. The chain uses TRBV7-9 and TRBJ1-2, with D possibly matching TRBD1 (6 bases). The CDR3 spans 15 residues. Trimming pared 1 base from V and 3 bases from J, leaving 12 bases between. The germline V gene encodes CDR1 SEHNR and CDR2 FQNEAQ (reference sequence). CDR3: CASSLVWGGDYGYTF. In DNA form, the CDR3 reads TGTGCCAGCAGCTTAGTCTGGGGGGGCGACTATGGCTACACCTTC.

The sample holds a few counts of this clone. The CDR3 nucleotides read TGTGCCAGTAGTTCCCTTGTGAACACTGAAGCTTTCTTT. Residues: CASSSLVNTEAFF. This sequence joins TRBV19 and TRBJ1-1; no reliable D call. The ends were cut back, 5 bases at V and 0 bases at J, with 7 bases in the middle. Per germline, CDR1 LNHDA and CDR2 SQIVND (reference sequence). The CDR3 is made up of 13 amino acids. Combining the CDR3 with reference TRBV19 and TRBJ1-1 gives the whole variable domain DGGITQSPKYLFRKEGQNVTLSCEQNLNHDAMYWYRQDPGQGLRLIYYSQIVNDFQKGDIAEGYSVSREKKESFPLTVTSAQKNPTAFYLCASSSLVNTEAFFGQGTRLTVV.

This chain connects TRBV7-2 to TRBJ1-6; D is possibly TRBD1 (5 bases). Germline V gene sequence: CDR1 SGHTA, CDR2 FQGNSA. The V gene lost 1 base and the J gene lost 6 bases, with 16 bases spanning the gap. The CDR3 is 17 residues long. Here the CDR3 DNA reads TGTGCCAGCAGCTTAGACGGGCAGGGCCCTCTTAATTCACCCCTCCACTTT. This translates into CASSLDGQGPLNSPLHF.

V is TRBV7-2 and J is TRBJ2-3; tentatively, D is TRBD2 (5 bases). CDR1 is SGHTA, CDR2 FQGNSA, per germline. This CDR3 is 15 amino acids long. Trimming left V 5 bases short and J 3 bases short, with 15 bases between. The CDR3 region has the DNA TGTGCCAGCAGCCCCCAACTAGTACGGACAGATACGCAGTATTTT. Translating gives CASSPQLVRTDTQYF.

The chain employs TRBV18 and TRBJ2-1; 12 bases map to TRBD2. J gave up 8 bases and V 6 bases, and 8 bases lay outside the gene matches. Germline V gene lookup returns CDR1 KGHSH and CDR2 LQKENI. This CDR3 has 15 amino acids. CDR3 sequence: CASSQGLAGSDEQFF. The CDR3 DNA follows: TGTGCCAGCTCCCAAGGACTAGCGGGAAGTGATGAGCAGTTCTTC.

The chain combines TRBV19 with TRBJ1-1; D ambiguous. V dropped 3 bases and J dropped 4 bases, with 6 bases sitting between them. The germline V gene has CDR1 LNHDA and CDR2 SQIVND (reference sequence). This CDR3 contains 12 residues. The CDR3 DNA reads TGTGCCAGTAGTATCGGTTTCACTGAAGCTTTCTTT. This encodes CASSIGFTEAFF.

The V call is TRBV18, the J call TRBJ1-6, with D perhaps matching TRBD1 (5 bases). This CDR3 is 15 amino acids long. Germline CDR1 KGHSH, CDR2 LQKENI. Trimming shortened V by 2 bases and J by 2 bases, and 7 bases separated the two germline ends. The CDR3: CASSPVGAYNSPLHF. CDR3 coding DNA: TGTGCCAGCTCACCAGTAGGGGCCTATAATTCACCCCTCCACTTT. The variable domain in full, with the rest retrieved from reference TRBV18 and TRBJ1-6, is NAGVMQNPRHLVRRRGQEARLRCSPMKGHSHVYWYRQLPEEGLKFMVYLQKENIIDESGMPKERFSAEFPKEGPSILRIQQVVRGDSAAYFCASSPVGAYNSPLHFGNGTRLTVT.

The chain joins TRBV7-2 to TRBJ1-5; D might be TRBD1 (6 bases). V was trimmed by 4 bases and J by 5 bases, leaving 12 bases between them. CDR3 size: 14 residues. The V gene's germline CDR1 is SGHTA and CDR2 FQGNSA. As DNA, the CDR3 is TGTGCCAGCAGCTCGGACAGCCTTTATCAGCCCCAGCATTTT. This encodes CASSSDSLYQPQHF.

For the CDR3, the DNA is TGTGCCAGCAGTGGGGGGCAGGGTCAGCCCCAGCATTTT. It translates to CASSGGQGQPQHF. The chain carries TRBV2 and TRBJ1-5; maybe TRBD1 (6 bases). This CDR3 has 13 residues. V shed 4 bases and J shed 6 bases, with 10 bases lying between them. CDR1 is SNHLY, CDR2 FYNNEI, per germline.

The chain joins TRBV6-6 to TRBJ1-5, with 8 bases that match TRBD1. Trimming cost V 8 bases and J 4 bases; bases outside gene matches: 10. The CDR3 spans 15 residues. Germline lookup yields CDR1 MNHNY and CDR2 SVGAGI (reference sequence). The CDR3 DNA reads as TGTGCCAGCGAACCCGGTGGACAGGGAAATCAGCCCCAGCATTTT. Protein: CASEPGGQGNQPQHF.

This clone was recorded a few times. The chain recombines TRBV6-2 or TRBV6-3 with TRBJ2-1; 15 bases line up with TRBD2. Germline CDR1 is MNHEY and CDR2 is SVGEGT. This CDR3 is built from 15 residues. V was clipped by 5 bases and J by 12 bases; unmatched bases: 8. The CDR3 DNA is TGTGCCAGCAGTCTCGGACTAGCGGGAGGGCCGGGGCAGTTCTTC. Encoded protein: CASSLGLAGGPGQFF.

The genes are TRBV14 and TRBJ2-5; maybe TRBD1 (5 bases). Between the trimmed V and J ends, which lost 0 bases and 7 bases, there was a span of 12 bases. Germline lookup yields CDR1 SGHDN and CDR2 FVKESK. The CDR3 has 14 amino acids. In nucleotides, the CDR3 is TGTGCCAGCAGCCAAGACGCGGATCAGGGGACCCAGTACTTC. Translated, it gives CASSQDADQGTQYF.

The rearrangement uses TRBV28 and TRBJ2-4; a weak D match, TRBD2 (6 bases). CDR3 length: 18 amino acids. Germline V CDR1 and CDR2: MDHEN, SYDVKM. Trimming pared 3 bases from V and 1 base from J, leaving 19 bases between. The CDR3 is CASSFGGSGNLAKNIQYF. The DNA for the CDR3 is TGTGCCAGCAGTTTTGGGGGTAGCGGTAACTTGGCCAAAAACATTCAGTACTTC.

This sequence joins TRBV7-9 and TRBJ2-5; no clear D. The CDR3 extends over 11 amino acids. Trimming removed 2 bases from V and 8 bases from J, with 6 bases in between. Germline lookup yields CDR1 SEHNR and CDR2 FQNEAQ (reference sequence). CDR3 sequence: CASSLLLTQYF. CDR3 coding DNA: TGTGCCAGCAGCTTACTCTTAACCCAGTACTTC.

The chain combines TRBV24-1 with TRBJ2-1, with unresolved D. CDR1 KGHDR and CDR2 SFDVKD come from the germline V gene. CDR3 size: 14 residues. V was cut by 2 bases and J by 3 bases, with 7 bases left in between. The CDR3 DNA reads as TGTGCCACCAGTGATTCCGCGATCTACAATGAGCAGTTCTTC. Translated, it gives CATSDSAIYNEQFF.

The chain has TRBV7-2 and TRBJ2-7; possible D gene TRBD1, 6 bases. Trimming took off 1 base at V and 0 bases at J, with 10 bases between the two ends. Germline V gene sequence: CDR1 SGHTA, CDR2 FQGNSA. The CDR3 loop spans 15 amino acids. Here the CDR3 reads CASSLEGTNSYEQYF. CDR3 nucleotide sequence: TGTGCCAGCAGCTTAGAAGGGACAAACTCCTACGAGCAGTACTTC.

This rearrangement joins TRBV10-3 to TRBJ2-5; the D gene is possibly TRBD2 (6 bases). V lost 4 bases, J lost 9 bases, and 21 bases lay in between. Germline V gene data show CDR1 as ENHRY and CDR2 as SYGVKD. The CDR3 is 15 residues long. The CDR3 region has the DNA TGTGCCATCAGTGGCAGGGACGGGACTCCCTGGGCCCAGTACTTC. This codes for CAISGRDGTPWAQYF.

This chain's CDR3 is CASSYTGGGEQYF. In DNA form, the CDR3 reads TGTGCCAGCAGTTACACAGGGGGAGGCGAGCAGTACTTC. The chain employs TRBV6-5 and TRBJ2-7, with 8 bases identical to TRBD1. The CDR3 runs 13 residues. V was pared by 2 bases and J by 6 bases, with 3 bases of the junction left unmatched. Germline V gene sequence: CDR1 MNHEY, CDR2 SVGAGI.

This clone was detected only a few times. The chain uses TRBV5-1 and TRBJ2-3, with 9 bases fitting TRBD2. The CDR3 loop spans 16 amino acids. V shed 3 bases and J 4 bases; nucleotides not matched to a gene: 9. Germline CDR1 and CDR2: SGHRS and YFSETQ. The CDR3: CASSSGLATGADTQYF. The DNA of the CDR3 is TGCGCCAGCAGCTCCGGACTAGCGACAGGCGCAGATACGCAGTATTTT.

V gene TRBV2 combines with J gene TRBJ2-7, with D hard to call. Germline CDR1 reads SNHLY; CDR2 reads FYNNEI. The CDR3 is 13 residues long. The V gene lost 2 bases and the J gene lost 4 bases, with 9 bases spanning the gap. CDR3 amino acids: CASSERPGYEQYF. CDR3 nucleotides: TGTGCCAGCAGTGAACGGCCAGGATACGAGCAGTACTTC.

The chain combines TRBV6-2 or TRBV6-3 with TRBJ1-2; D not resolved. V lost 0 bases, J lost 4 bases, and 9 bases lay in between. The CDR3 is 14 amino acids. The V gene's germline CDR1 is MNHEY and CDR2 SVGEGT. CDR3 coding DNA: TGTGCCAGCAGTTACTCTAAGACAAGCTATGGCTACACCTTC. Residues: CASSYSKTSYGYTF.

This chain connects TRBV7-2 to TRBJ2-1, with TRBD1 identical over 9 bases. The junction had 10 bases not matched to a gene; V was cut back by 4 bases and J by 6 bases. This CDR3 spans 16 amino acids. CDR1 is SGHTA and CDR2 is FQGNSA in the germline V gene. The CDR3 nucleotides read TGTGCCAGCAGCTCAACCGGGACAGGGTCAGGCAATGAGCAGTTCTTC. This translates into CASSSTGTGSGNEQFF.